A selection of T cell receptor beta chains follows, all from one sample in a study of beta chain features in type 1 diabetes. The method was immunoSEQ multiplex PCR; TCRdb's version includes in-frame clones alone and lacks a portion of them. The sample has hundreds of thousands of clones, more than 12% seen once. Sequencing used naive CD4+ T cells from blood. These receptors were collected from a young man with type 1 diabetes. Both conserved end residues are part of each CDR3. Fields, in order: clone size, J gene, D gene, V gene, CDR3 protein, CDR3 DNA. A D gene is named only where the DNA matches it firmly. Only some rows state a clone size, as once, few, many or a class for expanded clones.

NA TRBJ2-3 NA TRBV5-5 CASSPSTDTQYF TGTGCCAGCAGCCCATCCACAGATACGCAGTATTTT
few TRBJ2-5 NA TRBV5-4 CASSLGDGETQYF TGTGCCAGCAGCTTGGGGGACGGGGAGACCCAGTACTTC
few TRBJ1-5 NA TRBV2 CASNVQIGDQPQHF TGTGCCAGCAACGTGCAAATCGGAGATCAGCCCCAGCATTTT
few TRBJ2-7 NA TRBV5-1 CASSLDRASGEQYF TGCGCCAGCAGCTTGGACAGGGCCTCAGGCGAGCAGTACTTC
NA TRBJ2-1 NA TRBV2 CASSEGPGELHEQFF TGTGCCAGCAGTGAAGGGCCAGGGGAGCTGCATGAGCAGTTCTTC
few TRBJ2-6 NA TRBV5-6 CASSPGGANVLTF TGTGCCAGCAGCCCTGGGGGGGCCAACGTCCTGACTTTC
few TRBJ1-5 TRBD1 TRBV30 CAYSTGYLQPQHF TGTGCCTATTCGACAGGGTACCTTCAGCCCCAGCATTTT
NA TRBJ1-2 TRBD1 TRBV9 CASSGWTGQIFGGYTF TGTGCCAGCAGCGGGTGGACAGGACAGATTTTCGGTGGCTACACCTTC
few TRBJ2-1 TRBD1 TRBV9 CASSPRQGNYNEQFF TGTGCCAGCAGCCCCCGACAGGGGAACTACAATGAGCAGTTCTTC
NA TRBJ2-5 NA TRBV4-2 CASSQPTGQETQYF TGTGCCAGCAGCCAACCGACAGGCCAAGAGACCCAGTACTTC
few TRBJ1-2 NA TRBV28 CASSSPGYTF TGTGCCAGCAGTTCCCCTGGCTACACCTTC
few TRBJ1-1 NA TRBV6-6 CASSPATEAFF TGTGCCAGCAGTCCGGCCACTGAAGCTTTCTTT
few TRBJ2-3 TRBD1 TRBV19 CASSIAAGGVGTDTQYF TGTGCCAGTAGTATAGCGGCAGGGGGCGTTGGCACAGATACGCAGTATTTT
NA TRBJ1-1 NA TRBV6-1 CASSQRLNTEAFF TGTGCCAGCAGCCAAAGACTGAACACTGAAGCTTTCTTT
NA TRBJ2-7 TRBD1 TRBV30 CAWTYGTGSYEQYF TGTGCCTGGACCTATGGGACAGGGTCCTACGAGCAGTACTTC
NA TRBJ2-7 NA TRBV7-2 CASSFSGPSYEQYF TGTGCCAGCAGCTTTTCGGGCCCCTCCTACGAGCAGTACTTC
NA TRBJ2-7 NA TRBV18 CASSPPQGRVYEQYF TGTGCCAGCTCACCACCGCAGGGTAGAGTCTACGAGCAGTACTTC
NA TRBJ2-2 NA TRBV30 CAWSAHRGGGATGELFF TGTGCCTGGAGTGCTCATCGGGGCGGAGGGGCCACCGGGGAGCTGTTTTTT
NA TRBJ1-5 TRBD1 TRBV7-2 CASSWDRGLNQPQHF TGTGCCAGCAGCTGGGACAGAGGGTTAAATCAGCCCCAGCATTTT
few TRBJ2-3 NA TRBV7-2 CASSFSLTDTQYF TGTGCCAGCAGCTTTTCTCTTACAGATACGCAGTATTTT
NA TRBJ2-5 NA TRBV30 CAWSVSGAQETQYF TGTGCCTGGAGTGTATCAGGGGCCCAAGAGACCCAGTACTTC
few TRBJ1-3 NA TRBV30 CAWTGNSGNTIYF TGTGCCTGGACAGGGAACTCTGGAAACACCATATATTTT
NA TRBJ2-3 NA TRBV30 CAWSVGAQRTDTQYF TGTGCCTGGAGTGTGGGGGCCCAGCGCACAGATACGCAGTATTTT
NA TRBJ2-1 TRBD2 TRBV13 CASTRPGLAGVDEQFF TGTGCCAGCACCCGCCCGGGACTAGCGGGGGTGGATGAGCAGTTCTTC
few TRBJ2-7 NA TRBV28 CASNGGYEQYF TGTGCCAGCAACGGAGGATACGAGCAGTACTTC
NA TRBJ2-3 NA TRBV6-5 CASSYRDSAHTQYF TGTGCCAGCAGTTACCGGGATAGCGCACATACGCAGTATTTT
NA TRBJ1-2 NA TRBV7-2 CASSLEGWDYGYTF TGTGCCAGCAGCTTGGAGGGTTGGGACTATGGCTACACCTTC
NA TRBJ2-3 TRBD2 TRBV10-3 CAISESRLAGGPSTDTQYF TGTGCCATCAGTGAGTCGAGACTAGCGGGGGGACCTAGCACAGATACGCAGTATTTT
NA TRBJ2-1 NA TRBV5-4 CASSLDLLGNNEQFF TGTGCCAGCAGCTTGGATCTCTTGGGGAACAATGAGCAGTTCTTC
NA TRBJ1-1 NA TRBV2 CASSVSRSNTEAFF TGTGCCAGCAGTGTTTCCAGGTCGAACACTGAAGCTTTCTTT
few TRBJ2-1 NA TRBV27 CASKGSPSRDEQFF TGTGCCAGCAAAGGTAGCCCAAGTAGGGATGAGCAGTTCTTC
NA TRBJ1-4 NA TRBV25-1 CASSDRGLGIEKLFF TGTGCCAGCAGTGACAGGGGCTTGGGGATTGAAAAACTGTTTTTT
few TRBJ1-1 NA TRBV30 CAWSPEGWDTEAFF TGTGCCTGGAGTCCGGAGGGTTGGGACACTGAAGCTTTCTTT
few TRBJ2-3 NA TRBV29-1 CSVDRQLTDTQYF TGCAGCGTTGATAGGCAACTCACAGATACGCAGTATTTT
NA TRBJ2-5 NA TRBV7-9 CASSLMGAEETQYF TGTGCCAGCAGCTTAATGGGGGCGGAAGAGACCCAGTACTTC
NA TRBJ2-2 TRBD1 TRBV6-5 CASSRDRGRHGELFF TGTGCCAGCAGCCGGGACAGGGGCCGGCACGGGGAGCTGTTTTTT
NA TRBJ2-5 NA TRBV19 CASSIGLQETQYF TGTGCCAGTAGTATAGGACTCCAAGAGACCCAGTACTTC
NA TRBJ1-2 TRBD1 TRBV6-5 CASSRSAGQLYGYTF TGTGCCAGCAGCAGGTCGGCGGGACAGCTCTATGGCTACACCTTC
few TRBJ2-7 NA TRBV29-1 CSVEVVSYEQYF TGCAGCGTTGAAGTCGTGAGCTACGAGCAGTACTTC
NA TRBJ2-7 NA TRBV15 CATSSGAYEQYF TGTGCCACCAGCAGTGGGGCCTACGAGCAGTACTTC